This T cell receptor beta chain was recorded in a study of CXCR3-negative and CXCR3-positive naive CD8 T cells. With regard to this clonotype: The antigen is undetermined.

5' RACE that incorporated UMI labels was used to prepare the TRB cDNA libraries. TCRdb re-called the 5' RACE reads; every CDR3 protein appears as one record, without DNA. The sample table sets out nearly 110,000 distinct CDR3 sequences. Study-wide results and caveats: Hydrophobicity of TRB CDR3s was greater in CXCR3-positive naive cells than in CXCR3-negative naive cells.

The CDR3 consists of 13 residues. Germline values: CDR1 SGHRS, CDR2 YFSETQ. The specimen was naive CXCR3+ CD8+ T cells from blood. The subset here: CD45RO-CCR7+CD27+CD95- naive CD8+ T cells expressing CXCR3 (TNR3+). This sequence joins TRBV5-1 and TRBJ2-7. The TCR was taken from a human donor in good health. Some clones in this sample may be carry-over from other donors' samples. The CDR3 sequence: CASSLEGSGEQYF.